Described below is a single TCR beta chain sequence and its context. The antigen remains undetermined. The data stem from a study of T-cell reconstitution after alpha-beta-depleted transplantation in children. Preparation of the TCRbeta library used unique molecular identifiers. MiXCR was run by TCRdb on the PCR reads, yielding one entry per CDR3 protein. The sample lists around 700,000 distinct CDR3 sequences, about 12% occurring once. Germline CDR1 reads LGHDT; CDR2 reads YNNKEL (reference sequence). This CDR3 has 15 amino acids. V was trimmed by 4 bases and J by 3 bases, leaving 12 bases between them. Overall study results and limits: Several hundred graft clones that had expanded were reportedly the source of alpha-beta T cells about two months after transplant.

J is TRBJ2-2 and V is TRBV3-1; perhaps D is TRBD1 or TRBD2 (5 bases each). The sample here was PBMCs, taken before TCRalphabeta/CD19-depleted stem cell transplant. This sequence was found in a girl aged 2 to 10 with congenital amegakaryocytic thrombocytopenia, due to receive a stem cell transplant. CDR3 sequence reads: CASSLREGHTGELFF. CDR3 in DNA: TGTGCCAGCAGCCTGCGAGAGGGGCACACCGGGGAGCTGTTTTTT. Combining the CDR3 with reference TRBV3-1 and TRBJ2-2 gives the whole variable domain DTAVSQTPKYLVTQMGNDKSIKCEQNLGHDTMYWYKQDSKKFLKIMFSYNNKELIINETVPNRFSPKSPDKAHLNLHINSLELGDSAVYFCASSLREGHTGELFFGEGSRLTVL.